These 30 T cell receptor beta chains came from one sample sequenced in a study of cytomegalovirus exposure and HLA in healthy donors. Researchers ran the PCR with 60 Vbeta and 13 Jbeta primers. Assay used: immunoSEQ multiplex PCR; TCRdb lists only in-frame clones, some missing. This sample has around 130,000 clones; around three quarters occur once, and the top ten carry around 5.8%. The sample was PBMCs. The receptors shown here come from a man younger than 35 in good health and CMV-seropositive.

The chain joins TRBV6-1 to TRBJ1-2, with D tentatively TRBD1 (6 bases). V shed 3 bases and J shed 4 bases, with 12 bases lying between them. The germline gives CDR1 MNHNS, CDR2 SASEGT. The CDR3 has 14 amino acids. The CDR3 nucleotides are TGTGCCAGCAGTGAGGACAGAAACTTCTATGGCTACACCTTC. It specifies CASSEDRNFYGYTF.

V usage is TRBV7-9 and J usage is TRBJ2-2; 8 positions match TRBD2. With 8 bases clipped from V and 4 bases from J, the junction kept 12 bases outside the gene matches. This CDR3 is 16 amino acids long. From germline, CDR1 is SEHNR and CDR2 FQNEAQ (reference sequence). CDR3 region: CASSTTGGAFTGELFF. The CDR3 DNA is TGTGCCAGCTCAACCACCGGGGGGGCGTTCACCGGGGAGCTGTTTTTT. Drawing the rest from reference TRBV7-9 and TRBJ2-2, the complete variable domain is DTGVSQNPRHKITKRGQNVTFRCDPISEHNRLYWYRQTLGQGPEFLTYFQNEAQLEKSRLLSDRFSAERPKGSFSTLEIQRTEQGDSAMYLCASSTTGGAFTGELFFGEGSRLTVL.

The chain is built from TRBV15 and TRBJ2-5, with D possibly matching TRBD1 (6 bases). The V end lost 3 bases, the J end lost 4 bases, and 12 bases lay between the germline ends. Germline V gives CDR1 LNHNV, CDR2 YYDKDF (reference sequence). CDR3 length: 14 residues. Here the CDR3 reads CATSSLGAGETQYF. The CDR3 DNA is TGTGCCACCAGCAGTTTGGGGGCAGGAGAGACCCAGTACTTC.

CDR3 nucleotide sequence: TGTGCCTCCGAATCTGGAGGCGACTCCTACGAGCAGTACTTC. It translates to CASESGGDSYEQYF. The chain combines TRBV28 with TRBJ2-7, with TRBD2 as a possible D gene (5 bases). V lost 11 bases and J 0 bases, leaving 17 bases between the germline ends. The CDR3 spans 14 residues. Germline V CDR1 and CDR2: MDHEN, SYDVKM.

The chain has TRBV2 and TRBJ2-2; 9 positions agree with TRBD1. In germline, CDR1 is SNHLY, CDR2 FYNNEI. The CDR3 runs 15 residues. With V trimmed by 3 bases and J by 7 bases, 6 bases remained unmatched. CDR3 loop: CASSDLGQGNGELFF. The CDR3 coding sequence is TGTGCCAGCAGTGATTTGGGACAGGGTAACGGGGAGCTGTTTTTT.

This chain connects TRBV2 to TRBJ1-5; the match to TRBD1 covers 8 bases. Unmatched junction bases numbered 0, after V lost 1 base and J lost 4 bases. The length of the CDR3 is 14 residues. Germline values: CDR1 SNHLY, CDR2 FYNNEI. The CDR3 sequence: CASSEDRGNQPQHF. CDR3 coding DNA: TGTGCCAGCAGTGAAGACAGGGGGAATCAGCCCCAGCATTTT.

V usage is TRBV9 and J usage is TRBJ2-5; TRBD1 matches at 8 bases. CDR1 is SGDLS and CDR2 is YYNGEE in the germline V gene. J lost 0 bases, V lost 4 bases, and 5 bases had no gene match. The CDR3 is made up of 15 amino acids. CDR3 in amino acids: CASSKRTGYQETQYF. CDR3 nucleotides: TGTGCCAGCAGCAAGCGGACAGGGTACCAAGAGACCCAGTACTTC.

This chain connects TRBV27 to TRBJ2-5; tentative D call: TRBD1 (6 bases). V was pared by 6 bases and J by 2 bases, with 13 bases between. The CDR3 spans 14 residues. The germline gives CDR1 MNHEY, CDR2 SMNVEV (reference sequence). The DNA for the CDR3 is TGTGCCAGCAGGATTGGGGGCGGTCAAGAGACCCAGTACTTC. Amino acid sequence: CASRIGGGQETQYF.

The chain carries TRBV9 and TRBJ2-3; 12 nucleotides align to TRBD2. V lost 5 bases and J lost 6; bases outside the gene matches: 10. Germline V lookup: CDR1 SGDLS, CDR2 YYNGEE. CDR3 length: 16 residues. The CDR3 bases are TGTGCCAGCAGTCAACCTCTAGCGGGAGGGTCTGATACGCAGTATTTT. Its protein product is CASSQPLAGGSDTQYF.

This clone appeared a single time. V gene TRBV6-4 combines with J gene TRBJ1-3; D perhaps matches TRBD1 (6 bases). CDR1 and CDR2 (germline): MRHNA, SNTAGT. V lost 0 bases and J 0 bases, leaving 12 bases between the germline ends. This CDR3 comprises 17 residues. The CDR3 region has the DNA TGTGCCAGCAGTGACTCCGGGACACCGATCTCTGGAAACACCATATATTTT. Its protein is CASSDSGTPISGNTIYF.

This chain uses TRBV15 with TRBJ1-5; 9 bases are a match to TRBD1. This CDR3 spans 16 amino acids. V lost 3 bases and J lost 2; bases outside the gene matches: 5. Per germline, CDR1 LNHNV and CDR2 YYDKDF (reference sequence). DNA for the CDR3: TGTGCCACCAGCAGTGGAACAGGGGGCGGCAATCAGCCCCAGCATTTT. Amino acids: CATSSGTGGGNQPQHF.

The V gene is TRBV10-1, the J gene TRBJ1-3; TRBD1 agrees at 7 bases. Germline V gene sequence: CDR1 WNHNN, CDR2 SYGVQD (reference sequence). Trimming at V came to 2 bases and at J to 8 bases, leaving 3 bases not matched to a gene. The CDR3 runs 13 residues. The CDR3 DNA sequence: TGCGCCAGCAGTGAGGACAGGGTGGACACCATATATTTT. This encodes CASSEDRVDTIYF.

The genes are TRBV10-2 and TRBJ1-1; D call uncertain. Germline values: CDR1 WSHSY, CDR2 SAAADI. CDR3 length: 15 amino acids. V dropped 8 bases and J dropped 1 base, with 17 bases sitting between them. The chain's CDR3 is CASREAAVKNTEAFF. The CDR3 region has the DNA TGCGCCAGCCGAGAGGCAGCCGTTAAGAACACTGAAGCTTTCTTT.

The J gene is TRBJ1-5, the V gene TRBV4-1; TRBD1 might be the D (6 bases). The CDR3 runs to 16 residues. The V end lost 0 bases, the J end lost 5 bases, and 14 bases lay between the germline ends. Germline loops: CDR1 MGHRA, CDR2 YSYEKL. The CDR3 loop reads CASSQDGPGADQPQHF. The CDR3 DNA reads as TGCGCCAGCAGCCAAGACGGGCCAGGGGCCGATCAGCCCCAGCATTTT.

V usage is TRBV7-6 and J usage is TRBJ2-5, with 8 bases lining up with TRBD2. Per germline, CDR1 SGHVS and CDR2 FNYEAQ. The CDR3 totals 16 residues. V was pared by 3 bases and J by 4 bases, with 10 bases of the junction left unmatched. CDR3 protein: CASSFEAGARGETQYF. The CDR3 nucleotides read TGTGCCAGCAGCTTCGAAGCGGGGGCTCGGGGAGAGACCCAGTACTTC. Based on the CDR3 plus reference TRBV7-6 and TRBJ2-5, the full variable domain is GAGVSQSPRYKVTKRGQDVALRCDPISGHVSLYWYRQALGQGPEFLTYFNYEAQQDKSGLPNDRFSAERPEGSISTLTIQRTEQRDSAMYRCASSFEAGARGETQYFGPGTRLLVL.

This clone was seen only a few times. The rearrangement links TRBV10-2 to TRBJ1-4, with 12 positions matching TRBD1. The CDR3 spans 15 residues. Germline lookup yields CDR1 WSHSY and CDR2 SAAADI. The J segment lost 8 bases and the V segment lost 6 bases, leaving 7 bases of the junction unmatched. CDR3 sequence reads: CASRGTGGASEKLFF. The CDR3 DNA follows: TGCGCCAGCAGAGGGACAGGGGGCGCTTCAGAAAAACTGTTTTTT.

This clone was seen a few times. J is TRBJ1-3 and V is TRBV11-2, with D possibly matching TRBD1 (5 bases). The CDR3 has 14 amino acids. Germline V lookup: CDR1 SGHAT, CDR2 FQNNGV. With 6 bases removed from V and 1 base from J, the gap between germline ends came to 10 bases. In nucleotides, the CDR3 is TGTGCCAGCAGAGGGGCCGATTCTGGAAACACCATATATTTT. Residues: CASRGADSGNTIYF.

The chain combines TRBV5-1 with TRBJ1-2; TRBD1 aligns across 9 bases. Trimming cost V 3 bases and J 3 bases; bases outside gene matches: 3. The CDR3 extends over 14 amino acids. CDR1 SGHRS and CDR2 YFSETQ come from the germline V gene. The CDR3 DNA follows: TGCGCCAGCAGCTGGGACAGGGTTGACTATGGCTACACCTTC. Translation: CASSWDRVDYGYTF.

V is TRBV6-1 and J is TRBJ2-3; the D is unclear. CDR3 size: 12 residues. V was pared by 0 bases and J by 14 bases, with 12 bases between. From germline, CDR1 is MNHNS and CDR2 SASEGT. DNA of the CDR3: TGTGCCAGCAGTGAAGCGGCGCGGTGGTGGTATTTT. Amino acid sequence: CASSEAARWWYF.

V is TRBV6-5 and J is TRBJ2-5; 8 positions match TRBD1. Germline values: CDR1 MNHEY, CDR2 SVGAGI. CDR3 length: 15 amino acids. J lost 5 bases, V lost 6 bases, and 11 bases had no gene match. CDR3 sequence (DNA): TGTGCCAGCAGCCAACTAGGGACAGGCAGGGAGACCCAGTACTTC. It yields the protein CASSQLGTGRETQYF.

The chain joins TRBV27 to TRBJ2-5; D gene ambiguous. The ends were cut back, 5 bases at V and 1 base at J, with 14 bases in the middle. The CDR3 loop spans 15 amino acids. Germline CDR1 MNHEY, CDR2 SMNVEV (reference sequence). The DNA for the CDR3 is TGTGCCAGCAGTCGAACCGGGTTTACCCAAGAGACCCAGTACTTC. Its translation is CASSRTGFTQETQYF.

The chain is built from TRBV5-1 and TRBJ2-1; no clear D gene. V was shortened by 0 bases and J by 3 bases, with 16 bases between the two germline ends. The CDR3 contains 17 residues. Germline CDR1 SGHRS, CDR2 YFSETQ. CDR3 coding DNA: TGCGCCAGCAGCTTGGCTCAGTTTGTTGGCAGCTACAATGAGCAGTTCTTC. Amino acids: CASSLAQFVGSYNEQFF. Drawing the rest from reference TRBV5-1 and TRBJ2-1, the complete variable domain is KAGVTQTPRYLIKTRGQQVTLSCSPISGHRSVSWYQQTPGQGLQFLFEYFSETQRNKGNFPGRFSGRQFSNSRSEMNVSTLELGDSALYLCASSLAQFVGSYNEQFFGPGTRLTVL.

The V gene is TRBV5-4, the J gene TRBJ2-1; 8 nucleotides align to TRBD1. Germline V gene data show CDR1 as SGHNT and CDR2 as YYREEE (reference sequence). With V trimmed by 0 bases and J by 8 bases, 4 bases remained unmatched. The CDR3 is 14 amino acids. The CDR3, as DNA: TGTGCCAGCAGCTTGGCAGCAGGGGGCGATGAGCAGTTCTTC. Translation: CASSLAAGGDEQFF.

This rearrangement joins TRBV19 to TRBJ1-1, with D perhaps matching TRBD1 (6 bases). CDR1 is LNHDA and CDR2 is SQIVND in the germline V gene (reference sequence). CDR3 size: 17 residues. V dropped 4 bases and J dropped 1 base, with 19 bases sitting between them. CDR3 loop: CASSNHRVSMENTEAFF. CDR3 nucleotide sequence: TGTGCCAGTAGTAACCACAGGGTCTCCATGGAGAACACTGAAGCTTTCTTT.

The CDR3: CASSGGGGDTGELFF. The CDR3 DNA reads TGTGCCAGCAGCGGCGGAGGTGGTGACACCGGGGAGCTGTTTTTT. V usage is TRBV11-3 and J usage is TRBJ2-2; D might be TRBD2 (5 bases). The V end was cut by 5 bases, the J end by 3 bases, with 13 bases between. The CDR3 has 15 amino acids. Germline-derived CDR1 and CDR2 are SGHNT and YENEEA.

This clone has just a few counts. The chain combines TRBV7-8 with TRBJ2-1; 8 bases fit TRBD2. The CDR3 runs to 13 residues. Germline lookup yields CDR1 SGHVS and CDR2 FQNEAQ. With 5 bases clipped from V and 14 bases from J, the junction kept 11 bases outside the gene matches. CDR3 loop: CASSPWRGAGEFF. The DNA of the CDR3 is TGTGCCAGCAGCCCCTGGCGGGGGGCGGGGGAGTTCTTC.

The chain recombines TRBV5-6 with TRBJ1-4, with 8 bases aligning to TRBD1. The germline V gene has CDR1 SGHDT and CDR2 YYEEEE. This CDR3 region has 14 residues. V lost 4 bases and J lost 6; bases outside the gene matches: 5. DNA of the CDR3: TGTGCCAGCAGCCCGGACAGGGTTCATGAAAAACTGTTTTTT. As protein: CASSPDRVHEKLFF.

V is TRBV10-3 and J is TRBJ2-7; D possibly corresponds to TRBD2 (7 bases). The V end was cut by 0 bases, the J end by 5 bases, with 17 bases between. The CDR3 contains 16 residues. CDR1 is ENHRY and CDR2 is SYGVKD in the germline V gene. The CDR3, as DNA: TGTGCCATCAGTGAGTCGACGGCACAGGGAGGGAACGAGCAGTACTTC. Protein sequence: CAISESTAQGGNEQYF.

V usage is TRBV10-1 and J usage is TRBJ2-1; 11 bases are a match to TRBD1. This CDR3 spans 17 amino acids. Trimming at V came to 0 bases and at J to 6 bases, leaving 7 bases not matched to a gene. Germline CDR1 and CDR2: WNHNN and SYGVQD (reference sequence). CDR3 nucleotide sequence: TGCGCCAGCAGTGAGTCAATCGGGACAGGGGGTCCCAATGAGCAGTTCTTC. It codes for CASSESIGTGGPNEQFF.

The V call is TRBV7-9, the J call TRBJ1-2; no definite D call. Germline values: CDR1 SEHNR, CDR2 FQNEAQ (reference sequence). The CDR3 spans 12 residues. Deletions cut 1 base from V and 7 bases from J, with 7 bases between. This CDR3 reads CASSLGFSGYTF. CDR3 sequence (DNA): TGTGCCAGCAGCTTAGGGTTTAGTGGCTACACCTTC. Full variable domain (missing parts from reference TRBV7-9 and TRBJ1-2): DTGVSQNPRHKITKRGQNVTFRCDPISEHNRLYWYRQTLGQGPEFLTYFQNEAQLEKSRLLSDRFSAERPKGSFSTLEIQRTEQGDSAMYLCASSLGFSGYTFGSGTRLTVV.